These 13 T cell receptor beta chains were all obtained from the same sample, sequenced in a study of shared clonotypes between healthy human individuals. Only in-frame clones appear in the TCRdb table, and some are missing; sequencing was by immunoSEQ multiplex PCR. Of more than 400,000 clones listed, 70% to 85% are singletons. Sequenced material: PBMCs. The receptors here all came from a middle-aged woman in good health. Some clones in this sample may be carry-over from other donors' samples.

The sample holds one count of this clone. V usage is TRBV2 and J usage is TRBJ2-7, with TRBD1 matching over 8 bases. V shed 6 bases and J 5 bases; nucleotides not matched to a gene: 3. In germline, CDR1 is SNHLY, CDR2 FYNNEI. This CDR3 has 12 amino acids. The CDR3 DNA reads TGTGCCAGCAGGGGACAGGTCCACGAGCAGTACTTC. This codes for CASRGQVHEQYF.

This clone was detected a few times. This chain joins TRBV27 and TRBJ2-5, with D possibly matching TRBD2 (6 bases). Trimming removed 3 bases from V and 7 bases from J, with 9 bases in between. The CDR3 is made up of 12 amino acids. Per germline, CDR1 MNHEY and CDR2 SMNVEV (reference sequence). For the CDR3, the DNA is TGTGCCAGCAGTTTCCCGGAGGGGACCCAGTACTTC. Protein: CASSFPEGTQYF.

Concerning this clone: A read error may explain this, as a much larger clone is one base away. The sample has other DNA sequences that encode this CDR3 too. In DNA form, the CDR3 reads TGCAGCGTTGACAGGGCTGGGACCGGGGAGCTGTTCTTT. Translated, it gives CSVDRAGTGELFF. The chain joins TRBV29-1 to TRBJ2-2; the D call may be TRBD1 or TRBD2 (5 bases each). The germline V gene encodes CDR1 SQVTM and CDR2 ANQGSEA. CDR3 length equals 13 residues.

The J gene is TRBJ2-5, the V gene TRBV6-5; D remains ambiguous. The J call may not be correct, given that the DNA end is closer to TRBJ2-7. CDR3 length: 15 residues. Germline CDR1 is MNHEY and CDR2 is SVGAGI. CDR3 nucleotides: TGTGCCAGCAGTTACTCCACCCCCCGGTTATACGAGCAGTACTTC. Its protein product is CASSYSTPRLYEQYF.

This clone came up a few times. This sequence joins TRBV5-8 and TRBJ1-1, with D possibly TRBD1 on 5 matching bases. Trimming pared 4 bases from V and 11 bases from J, leaving 12 bases between. CDR1 is SGHTS, CDR2 YDEGEE, per germline. CDR3 length: 11 amino acids. This CDR3 reads CASSLWGEAFF. The CDR3 bases are TGTGCCAGCAGCCTGTGGGGGGAGGCTTTCTTT. Combining the CDR3 with reference TRBV5-8 and TRBJ1-1 gives the whole variable domain EAGVTQSPTHLIKTRGQQATLRCSPISGHTSVYWYQQALGLGLQFLLWYDEGEERNRGNFPPRFSGRQFPNYSSELNVNALELEDSALYLCASSLWGEAFFGQGTRLTVV.

The rearrangement uses TRBV30 and TRBJ1-2, with unresolved D. CDR3 size: 12 residues. Germline CDR1 reads GTSNPN; CDR2 reads SVGIG (reference sequence). The germline V and J ends were trimmed by 4 bases and 0 bases, with 6 bases remaining between them. Here the CDR3 reads CAWTEANYGYTF. The DNA for the CDR3 is TGTGCCTGGACGGAAGCTAACTATGGCTACACCTTC.

V usage is TRBV11-2 and J usage is TRBJ2-1; possibly TRBD2 for D (5 bases). CDR1 is SGHAT and CDR2 is FQNNGV in the germline V gene. The V end was cut by 5 bases, the J end by 9 bases, with 11 bases between. The CDR3 spans 12 residues. Here the CDR3 DNA reads TGTGCCAGCAGCAAAACTAGGCGTGAGCAGTTCTTC. It yields the protein CASSKTRREQFF. Using reference TRBV11-2 and TRBJ2-1 for the parts outside the CDR3, the full variable domain is EAGVAQSPRYKIIEKRQSVAFWCNPISGHATLYWYQQILGQGPKLLIQFQNNGVVDDSQLPKDRFSAERLKGVDSTLKIQPAKLEDSAVYLCASSKTRREQFFGPGTRLTVL.

This sequence joins TRBV19 and TRBJ1-1; D ambiguous. Deletions cut 5 bases from V and 1 base from J, with 14 bases between. The CDR3 extends over 15 amino acids. Germline V lookup: CDR1 LNHDA, CDR2 SQIVND (reference sequence). CDR3 residues: CASSPDRMTNTEAFF. CDR3 nucleotide sequence: TGTGCCAGTAGTCCCGACCGGATGACGAACACTGAAGCTTTCTTT. Combining the CDR3 with reference TRBV19 and TRBJ1-1 gives the whole variable domain DGGITQSPKYLFRKEGQNVTLSCEQNLNHDAMYWYRQDPGQGLRLIYYSQIVNDFQKGDIAEGYSVSREKKESFPLTVTSAQKNPTAFYLCASSPDRMTNTEAFFGQGTRLTVV.

This rearrangement joins TRBV14 to TRBJ2-7; D is tentatively TRBD1 or TRBD2 (5 bases each). Germline V gene data show CDR1 as SGHDN and CDR2 as FVKESK. There are 13 residues in the CDR3. The ends were cut back, 4 bases at V and 7 bases at J, with 14 bases in the middle. The CDR3 nucleotides read TGTGCCAGCAGCCTGGGGGACGGCCGAGAGCAGTACTTC. This sequence encodes CASSLGDGREQYF. Full variable domain (outside the CDR3, taken from reference TRBV14 and TRBJ2-7): EAGVTQFPSHSVIEKGQTVTLRCDPISGHDNLYWYRRVMGKEIKFLLHFVKESKQDESGMPNNRFLAERTGGTYSTLKVQPAELEDSGVYFCASSLGDGREQYFGPGTRLTVT.

V usage is TRBV7-2 and J usage is TRBJ2-2; D is uncertain. CDR1 and CDR2 (germline): SGHTA, FQGNSA. CDR3 length: 12 residues. Trimming left V 3 bases short and J 6 bases short, with 5 bases between. The CDR3 DNA is TGTGCCAGCAGCTTGAGTTCCGGGGAGCTGTTTTTT. Protein sequence: CASSLSSGELFF.

The V call is TRBV18, the J call TRBJ2-5; D call uncertain. V was cut by 1 base and J by 7 bases, with 7 bases left in between. This CDR3 region has 12 residues. Germline loops: CDR1 KGHSH, CDR2 LQKENI. The CDR3 nucleotides read TGTGCCAGCTCACCACGCCTCGGGACCCAGTACTTC. Its protein product is CASSPRLGTQYF.

The V gene is TRBV20-1, the J gene TRBJ2-7; the D is unclear. The V end lost 5 bases, the J end lost 3 bases, and 8 bases lay between the germline ends. The CDR3 is 11 amino acids. Germline V CDR1 and CDR2: DFQATT, SNEGSKA (reference sequence). The CDR3 DNA follows: TGCAGTGCTCCGAGTATCTACGAGCAGTACTTC. Its protein is CSAPSIYEQYF.

The chain has TRBV2 and TRBJ2-7; tentative D call: TRBD2 (5 bases). The CDR3 has 12 amino acids. With 2 bases removed from V and 4 bases from J, the gap between germline ends came to 6 bases. CDR1 and CDR2 (germline): SNHLY, FYNNEI. The CDR3 DNA follows: TGTGCCAGCAGTGAAACTAGATACGAGCAGTACTTC. It codes for CASSETRYEQYF.